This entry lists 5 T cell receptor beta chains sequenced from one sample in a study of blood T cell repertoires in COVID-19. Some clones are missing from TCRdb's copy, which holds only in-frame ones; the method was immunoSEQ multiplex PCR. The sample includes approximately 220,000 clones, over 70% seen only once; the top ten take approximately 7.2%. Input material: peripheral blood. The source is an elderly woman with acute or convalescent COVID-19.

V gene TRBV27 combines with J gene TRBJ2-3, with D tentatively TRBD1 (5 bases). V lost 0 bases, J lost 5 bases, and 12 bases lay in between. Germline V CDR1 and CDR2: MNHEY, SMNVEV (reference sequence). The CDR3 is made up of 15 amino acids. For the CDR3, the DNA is TGTGCCAGCAGTTTATCGCGGCAGGGAATAGATACGCAGTATTTT. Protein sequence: CASSLSRQGIDTQYF.

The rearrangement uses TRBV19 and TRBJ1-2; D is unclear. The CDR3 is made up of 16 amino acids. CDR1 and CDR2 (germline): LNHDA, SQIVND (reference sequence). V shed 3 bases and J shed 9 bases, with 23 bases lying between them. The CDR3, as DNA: TGTGCCAGTAGTATTGCGGCGGGAACTCCCCTTTCTCGCTACACCTTC. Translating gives CASSIAAGTPLSRYTF. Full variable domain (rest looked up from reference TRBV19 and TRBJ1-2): DGGITQSPKYLFRKEGQNVTLSCEQNLNHDAMYWYRQDPGQGLRLIYYSQIVNDFQKGDIAEGYSVSREKKESFPLTVTSAQKNPTAFYLCASSIAAGTPLSRYTFGSGTRLTVV.

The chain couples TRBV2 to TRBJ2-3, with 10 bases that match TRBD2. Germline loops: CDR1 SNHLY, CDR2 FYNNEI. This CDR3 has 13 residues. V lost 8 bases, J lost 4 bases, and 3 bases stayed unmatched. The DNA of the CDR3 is TGTGCCAGCGGCGGACTAGCGGCAGATACGCAGTATTTT. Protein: CASGGLAADTQYF.

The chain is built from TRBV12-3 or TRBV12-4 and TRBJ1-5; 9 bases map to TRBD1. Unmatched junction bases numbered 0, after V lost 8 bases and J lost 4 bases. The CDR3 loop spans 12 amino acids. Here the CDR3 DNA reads TGTGCCAGCGGGACAGGGAATCAGCCCCAGCATTTT. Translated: CASGTGNQPQHF.

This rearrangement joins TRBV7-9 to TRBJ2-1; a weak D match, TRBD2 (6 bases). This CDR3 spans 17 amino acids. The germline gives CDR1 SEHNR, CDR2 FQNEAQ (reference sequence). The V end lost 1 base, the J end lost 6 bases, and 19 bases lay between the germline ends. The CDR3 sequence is CASSLERWRGITNEQFF. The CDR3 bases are TGTGCCAGCAGCTTAGAGCGTTGGCGGGGTATTACCAATGAGCAGTTCTTC.